The 30 T cell receptor beta chains below all came from one sample that was sequenced in a study of blood T cell repertoires in COVID-19. Assay: immunoSEQ multiplex PCR; the TCRdb copy retains only in-frame clones and omits some. This table has a few hundred thousand clones, roughly 90% appearing once. What was sequenced was peripheral blood. Receptor source: a woman aged 25-40 years with active or convalescent COVID-19.

This clone was counted only a few times. The J gene is TRBJ2-1, the V gene TRBV19, with 8 bases lining up with TRBD1. V lost 1 base, J lost 7 bases, and 6 bases stayed unmatched. The CDR3 covers 15 residues. Germline values: CDR1 LNHDA, CDR2 SQIVND (reference sequence). CDR3 region: CASSIGRQGANEQFF. CDR3 in DNA: TGTGCCAGTAGTATAGGGAGGCAGGGGGCAAATGAGCAGTTCTTC.

The chain uses TRBV6-1 and TRBJ1-3, with a possible D match to TRBD1 (5 bases). This CDR3 contains 17 residues. Germline CDR1 and CDR2: MNHNS and SASEGT. Trimming shortened V by 1 base and J by 0 bases, and 13 bases separated the two germline ends. The CDR3 loop is CASSEVSGILSGNTIYF. The CDR3 DNA reads TGTGCCAGCAGTGAAGTATCAGGGATACTCTCTGGAAACACCATATATTTT.

This clone was counted only a few times. The chain links TRBV7-9 to TRBJ2-7; 8 nucleotides line up with TRBD1. The germline gives CDR1 SEHNR, CDR2 FQNEAQ (reference sequence). Trimming took 5 bases from V and 2 from J; bases not matched to a gene: 5. The CDR3 sequence is 14 residues long. The CDR3 sequence is CASSPRTGTYEQYF. The DNA for the CDR3 is TGTGCCAGCAGCCCTCGGACAGGGACCTACGAGCAGTACTTC.

V usage is TRBV18 and J usage is TRBJ2-7; tentative D call: TRBD2 (6 bases). The V end lost 6 bases, the J end lost 3 bases, and 12 bases lay between the germline ends. The CDR3 is 13 amino acids. Per the germline V gene, CDR1 is KGHSH and CDR2 is LQKENI. The CDR3 coding sequence is TGTGCCAGCTCGCTCTCGGGGGTCTACGAGCAGTACTTC. This sequence encodes CASSLSGVYEQYF.

The chain combines TRBV5-1 with TRBJ2-7; D may be TRBD2 (5 bases). This CDR3 has 14 residues. V dropped 3 bases and J dropped 3 bases, with 13 bases sitting between them. Germline V gene sequence: CDR1 SGHRS, CDR2 YFSETQ. In DNA, the CDR3 is TGCGCCAGCAGCTCTTTCGGAGGTATCTACGAGCAGTACTTC. This encodes CASSSFGGIYEQYF.

This rearrangement joins TRBV6-2 or TRBV6-3 to TRBJ1-5, with 8 nucleotides matching TRBD1. The germline CDR1 and CDR2 sequences are MNHEY and SVGEGT. This CDR3 is built from 15 residues. V trimming: 4 bases; J trimming: 0 bases; junction bases outside the gene matches: 2. This CDR3 reads CASSFRGPSNQPQHF. CDR3 nucleotides: TGTGCCAGCAGTTTCAGGGGGCCTAGCAATCAGCCCCAGCATTTT.

This clone has only one observation. The chain joins TRBV7-2 to TRBJ1-1, with a possible D match to TRBD1 (5 bases). Between the trimmed V and J ends, which lost 5 bases and 6 bases, there was a span of 10 bases. The CDR3 runs 12 residues. Germline values: CDR1 SGHTA, CDR2 FQGNSA. This chain's CDR3 is CASSPGRAEAFF. CDR3 nucleotides: TGTGCCAGCAGCCCAGGGAGGGCTGAAGCTTTCTTT. Drawing the rest from reference TRBV7-2 and TRBJ1-1, the complete variable domain is GAGVSQSPSNKVTEKGKDVELRCDPISGHTALYWYRQSLGQGLEFLIYFQGNSAPDKSGLPSDRFSAERTGGSVSTLTIQRTQQEDSAVYLCASSPGRAEAFFGQGTRLTVV.

The gene calls are TRBV12-3 or TRBV12-4 and TRBJ1-6; D gene uncertain. The V gene lost 6 bases and the J gene lost 4 bases, with 7 bases spanning the gap. This CDR3 comprises 13 residues. CDR3 loop: CASSAVYNSPLHF. The CDR3 DNA is TGTGCCAGCAGCGCAGTGTATAATTCACCCCTCCACTTT.

The J gene is TRBJ1-3, the V gene TRBV4-3, with 7 bases matching TRBD1. V shed 6 bases and J 2 bases; nucleotides not matched to a gene: 7. Germline V lookup: CDR1 LGHNA, CDR2 YSLEER. This CDR3 has 15 residues. The CDR3 bases are TGCGCCAGCAGTGACGGGACAGCAACTGGAAACACCATATATTTT. This codes for CASSDGTATGNTIYF.

This clone came up a few times. V and J are TRBV29-1 and TRBJ2-5; 8 nucleotides agree with TRBD2. The V gene end was trimmed by 7 bases and the J gene end by 3 bases; junction bases not matched to a gene: 4. The length of the CDR3 is 12 residues. Germline CDR1 and CDR2: SQVTM and ANQGSEA. The DNA for the CDR3 is TGCAGCGCCAAGACTAGCGAAGAGACCCAGTACTTC. Residues: CSAKTSEETQYF.

This chain joins TRBV7-6 and TRBJ2-6; D is perhaps TRBD2 (6 bases). The CDR3 is made up of 18 amino acids. V was cut by 0 bases and J by 3 bases, with 15 bases left in between. The V gene's germline CDR1 is SGHVS and CDR2 FNYEAQ. The chain's CDR3 is CASSLAGQGGVGANVLTF. The DNA for the CDR3 is TGTGCCAGCAGCTTAGCGGGGCAGGGAGGAGTTGGGGCCAACGTCCTGACTTTC. Variable domain in full (rest from reference TRBV7-6 and TRBJ2-6): GAGVSQSPRYKVTKRGQDVALRCDPISGHVSLYWYRQALGQGPEFLTYFNYEAQQDKSGLPNDRFSAERPEGSISTLTIQRTEQRDSAMYRCASSLAGQGGVGANVLTFGAGSRLTVL.

The V call is TRBV28, the J call TRBJ1-5, with D possibly TRBD1 on 6 matching bases. This CDR3 has 17 amino acids. Trimming stripped 5 bases from V and 9 bases from J, with 26 bases between. Germline V gene lookup returns CDR1 MDHEN and CDR2 SYDVKM. The CDR3 region has the DNA TGTGCCAGCAGTCCTAAGTTTGGCAGGGGTCCCCCGTGGCCCCAGCATTTT. This sequence encodes CASSPKFGRGPPWPQHF.

Here the CDR3 DNA reads TGTGCCAGCAGCTTAGAGCGGGGGGCCTACGAGCAGTACTTC. This sequence encodes CASSLERGAYEQYF. The chain employs TRBV7-2 and TRBJ2-7, with TRBD2 identical over 9 bases. Germline assignment: CDR1 SGHTA and CDR2 FQGNSA. V was clipped by 1 base and J by 2 bases; unmatched bases: 0. The CDR3 has 14 residues.

The chain links TRBV29-1 to TRBJ2-1; 9 bases are shared with TRBD2. V lost 1 base to trimming and J lost 15 bases; unmatched junction nucleotides: 7. The CDR3 has 12 residues. CDR1 is SQVTM, CDR2 ANQGSEA, per germline. DNA for the CDR3: TGCAGCGTTGAAGCCCTCGGGCGGGGGGGGTTCTTC. Protein sequence: CSVEALGRGGFF.

V usage is TRBV19 and J usage is TRBJ1-1; weak D call: TRBD1 (5 bases). In germline, CDR1 is LNHDA, CDR2 SQIVND (reference sequence). The CDR3 is 16 amino acids. V gave up 4 bases and J gave up 5 bases, with 20 bases separating them. CDR3 loop: CASSSSGMVRKTEAFF. DNA for the CDR3: TGTGCCAGTAGTAGTTCAGGGATGGTGCGAAAGACTGAAGCTTTCTTT.

This chain links TRBV21-1 with TRBJ1-1. TRBV21-1 is a recognized pseudogene. The CDR3 has 15 residues. CDR3 DNA sequence: TGTGCCAGCAGCGCAACCTTAGGACTGGCCACTGAAGCTTTCTTT. As protein: CASSATLGLATEAFF.

This chain connects TRBV5-4 to TRBJ2-1; 7 bases line up with TRBD2. Germline CDR1 and CDR2: SGHNT and YYREEE (reference sequence). V shed 3 bases and J 7 bases; nucleotides not matched to a gene: 4. This CDR3 has 13 amino acids. The CDR3: CASSSPGLNEQFF. CDR3 DNA: TGTGCCAGCAGCTCTCCGGGACTAAATGAGCAGTTCTTC.

The chain recombines TRBV5-4 with TRBJ2-1; perhaps TRBD2 as D (5 bases). Germline CDR1 and CDR2: SGHNT and YYREEE (reference sequence). The V gene lost 0 bases and the J gene lost 8 bases, with 15 bases spanning the gap. This CDR3 is built from 15 residues. The CDR3 protein is CASSLGGALSDEQFF. In DNA form, the CDR3 reads TGTGCCAGCAGCTTGGGGGGAGCGCTTTCGGATGAGCAGTTCTTC.

V and J are TRBV3-1 (or the pseudogene TRBV3-2) and TRBJ2-3; 12 nucleotides agree with TRBD2. Germline values: CDR1 LGHDT, CDR2 YNNKEL (reference sequence). The CDR3 covers 16 residues. J lost 6 bases, V lost 4 bases, and 8 bases had no gene match. The CDR3 DNA sequence: TGTGCCAGCAGCCCAGCTAGCGGGGGGGCGCGCGATACGCAGTATTTT. Translated, it gives CASSPASGGARDTQYF.

The J gene is TRBJ2-6, the V gene TRBV11-1; 7 bases map to TRBD1. This CDR3 has 16 amino acids. Per germline, CDR1 SGHAT and CDR2 FQDESV (reference sequence). The CDR3 is CASHRGRSSGANVLTF. The CDR3 DNA is TGTGCGTCCCACAGGGGCCGAAGCTCTGGGGCCAACGTCCTGACTTTC.

Only one count was recorded for this clone. The chain combines TRBV6-5 with TRBJ2-3; no clear D. The germline CDR1 and CDR2 sequences are MNHEY and SVGAGI. The CDR3 sequence is 11 residues long. V was clipped by 6 bases and J by 3 bases, with 4 bases between them. CDR3 DNA: TGTGCCAGCAGAATAACAGATACGCAGTATTTT. Protein: CASRITDTQYF.

This clone was recorded a few times. The rearrangement links TRBV2 to TRBJ1-1, with 10 bases that match TRBD1. J gave up 5 bases and V 6 bases, and 6 bases lay outside the gene matches. Germline-derived CDR1 and CDR2 are SNHLY and FYNNEI. This CDR3 comprises 14 residues. The CDR3, as DNA: TGTGCCAGCAGCGCGACAGGGGGCGGGACTGAAGCTTTCTTT. It yields the protein CASSATGGGTEAFF.

The chain has TRBV6-2 or TRBV6-3 and TRBJ1-1; D perhaps matches TRBD1 (5 bases). Germline V gene sequence: CDR1 MNHEY, CDR2 SVGEGT. The V end lost 0 bases, the J end lost 8 bases, and 16 bases lay between the germline ends. The length of the CDR3 is 15 residues. The CDR3 DNA sequence: TGTGCCAGCAGTTACTCGTTTCAGGGCGGCAGGGAAGCTTTCTTT. Protein: CASSYSFQGGREAFF.

This chain connects TRBV4-3 to TRBJ2-1, with TRBD2 matching 10 bases. The junction had 2 bases not matched to a gene; V was cut back by 1 base and J by 8 bases. There are 14 residues in the CDR3. CDR1 LGHNA and CDR2 YSLEER come from the germline V gene. CDR3 region: CASSQVGTSDEQFF. The DNA of the CDR3 is TGCGCCAGCAGCCAAGTAGGGACTAGCGATGAGCAGTTCTTC.

This clone was observed a few times. This chain joins TRBV10-1 and TRBJ2-2; D call uncertain. The CDR3 is 15 amino acids. V shed 2 bases and J shed 1 base, with 8 bases lying between them. CDR1 and CDR2 (germline): WNHNN, SYGVQD (reference sequence). The CDR3 coding sequence is TGCGCCAGCAGTGAGCGAAGAGGGAACACCGGGGAGCTGTTTTTT. This codes for CASSERRGNTGELFF.

Written as DNA, the CDR3 is TGTGCCAGCTCATCCGAGCTGGACAGGGGCCACGAGCAGTACTTC. It specifies CASSSELDRGHEQYF. V is TRBV18 and J is TRBJ2-7; 9 nucleotides agree with TRBD1. J was trimmed by 5 bases and V by 5 bases; bases with no gene match: 10. The CDR3 is 15 residues long. Per germline, CDR1 KGHSH and CDR2 LQKENI.

This chain connects TRBV6-5 to TRBJ1-5; D is possibly TRBD1 (6 bases). The CDR3 loop spans 13 amino acids. Trimming shortened V by 5 bases and J by 6 bases, and 11 bases separated the two germline ends. In germline, CDR1 is MNHEY, CDR2 SVGAGI. In DNA form, the CDR3 reads TGTGCCAGCAGTCAGGGGCCCAGTCAGCCCCAGCATTTT. Translation: CASSQGPSQPQHF.

The gene calls are TRBV2 and TRBJ2-7, with 9 bases lining up with TRBD1. This CDR3 comprises 15 residues. Trimming cost V 1 base and J 4 bases; bases outside gene matches: 5. CDR1 SNHLY and CDR2 FYNNEI come from the germline V gene. The CDR3 sequence: CASSEGGGQGYEQYF. The CDR3 DNA follows: TGTGCCAGCAGTGAAGGGGGGGGACAGGGTTACGAGCAGTACTTC. Together with reference TRBV2 and TRBJ2-7, the CDR3 gives the full variable domain: EPEVTQTPSHQVTQMGQEVILRCVPISNHLYFYWYRQILGQKVEFLVSFYNNEISEKSEIFDDQFSVERPDGSNFTLKIRSTKLEDSAMYFCASSEGGGQGYEQYFGPGTRLTVT.

Here the CDR3 reads CASSQMTGPEETQYF. The CDR3 DNA is TGTGCCAGCAGCCAAATGACAGGGCCCGAAGAGACCCAGTACTTC. This sequence joins TRBV3-1 (or the pseudogene TRBV3-2) and TRBJ2-5; 7 bases align to TRBD1. CDR3 length: 15 residues. After removal of 2 bases from V and 3 bases from J, the junction contained 6 bases not matched to a gene. Germline CDR1 LGHDT, CDR2 YNNKEL (reference sequence).

The V call is TRBV7-9, the J call TRBJ1-1; 8 bases are a match to TRBD1. The V and J ends lost 7 bases and 11 bases, in that order; junction bases with no gene match: 9. Germline CDR1 is SEHNR and CDR2 is FQNEAQ (reference sequence). CDR3 length equals 12 residues. CDR3 amino acids: CASIMTGERAFF. As DNA, the CDR3 is TGTGCCAGCATCATGACAGGGGAACGGGCTTTCTTT.